This T cell receptor beta chain was captured in a study of beta chain features in type 1 diabetes. Study-wide results and caveats: More deletions and fewer insertions at VDJ junctions were found in patients with type 1 diabetes. Shorter TCRB CDR3s, moderately but significantly so, marked every one of the four CD4+ subsets in Type 1 diabetes patients.

The entirety of the isolated RNA underwent reverse transcription, so expressed TCRB transcripts were sequenced. TCRdb's copy holds only in-frame clones and misses some; the assay was immunoSEQ multiplex PCR. The sample has roughly 220,000 clones, around 16% seen once. Heparinised blood was drawn once per donor, averaging around 120 mL. This clone was seen a handful of times. Its target is unknown. Sequencing input: naive CD4+ T cells from blood. The receptor was derived from a man aged 25 to 40 with type 1 diabetes.

The DNA for the CDR3 is TGTGCCATCAGTCCGACGTACTACGAGCAGTACTTC. It codes for CAISPTYYEQYF. The chain links TRBV10-3 to TRBJ2-7; D is uncertain. The V gene lost 5 bases and the J gene lost 3 bases, with 8 bases spanning the gap. The germline gives CDR1 ENHRY, CDR2 SYGVKD. The CDR3 spans 12 residues.